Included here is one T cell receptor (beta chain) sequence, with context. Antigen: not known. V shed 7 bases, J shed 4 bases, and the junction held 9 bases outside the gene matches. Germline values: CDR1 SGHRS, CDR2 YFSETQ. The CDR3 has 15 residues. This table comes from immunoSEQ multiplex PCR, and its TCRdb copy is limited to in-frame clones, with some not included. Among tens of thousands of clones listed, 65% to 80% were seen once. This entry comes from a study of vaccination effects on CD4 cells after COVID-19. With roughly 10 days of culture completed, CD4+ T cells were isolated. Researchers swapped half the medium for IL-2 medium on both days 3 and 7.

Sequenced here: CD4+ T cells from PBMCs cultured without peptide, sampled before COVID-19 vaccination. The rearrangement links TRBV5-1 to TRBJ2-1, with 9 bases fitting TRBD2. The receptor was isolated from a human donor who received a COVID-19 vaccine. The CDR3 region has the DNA TGCGCCAGCGAGGCGGGGCTAGCGGGGTACAATGAGCAGTTCTTC. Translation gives CASEAGLAGYNEQFF.